These T cell receptor beta chains were read from a single sample in a study of T cell repertoires in cytomegalovirus infection. From the reads, TCRdb called clonotypes with MiXCR, one entry per CDR3 protein. The profile shows about 230,000 distinct CDR3 sequences, 22% of them singletons. Sequencing input: CD8+ T cells from PBMCs. The origin of the receptors is a human donor in good health (CMV status not recorded). Some clones in this sample may be carry-over from other donors' samples. CDR3s include the opening cysteine and the closing phenylalanine or tryptophan. The order of the fields is clone size, D gene, J gene, V gene, CDR3 DNA, CDR3 protein. The D gene is left open where the match is weak. Clone size is not always given. Where it is, it says once, few, many or a class for expanded clones.

many,.,TRBJ2-7,TRBV10-3,TGTGCCATCGGGGGATCTACTTGGGAGCAGTACTTC,CAIGGSTWEQYF
many,.,TRBJ1-3,TRBV11-2,TGTGCCAGCAGCTCAGACGCCGACTCTGGAAACACCATATATTTT,CASSSDADSGNTIYF
.,TRBD1,TRBJ2-1,TRBV4-1,TGCGCCAGCAGCCGAGACGGACAGGGAATATACAATGAGCAGTTCTTC,CASSRDGQGIYNEQFF
many,.,TRBJ2-7,TRBV29-1,TGCAGCGTTGGGGCAGGGATCACCTACGAGCAGTACTTC,CSVGAGITYEQYF
few,TRBD2,TRBJ2-1,TRBV5-1,TGCGCCAGCAGCCAACGGACTAGCCCATACAATGAGCAGTTCTTC,CASSQRTSPYNEQFF
few,.,TRBJ1-1,TRBV25-1,TGTGCCAGCAGTGAACAGGGATGGCGGACTGAAGCTTTCTTT,CASSEQGWRTEAFF
many,.,TRBJ2-1,TRBV7-9,TGTGCCGGTGCCGACTCCTACAATGAGCAGTTCTTC,CAGADSYNEQFF
many,.,TRBJ2-1,TRBV7-9,TGTGCCAGCAGCCTTCTGGGCGATGAGCAGTTCTTC,CASSLLGDEQFF
.,.,TRBJ1-1,TRBV12-3/TRBV12-4,TGTGCCAGCAGTTTCGGGGGATCATCCACTGAAGCTTTCTTT,CASSFGGSSTEAFF
.,.,TRBJ2-3,TRBV12-3/TRBV12-4,TGTGCCAGCAGCCACGGCGCAGATACGCAGTATTTT,CASSHGADTQYF
.,.,TRBJ2-1,TRBV14,TGTGCCAGCAGCCAAGGGGGGGCCTCGGGTGAGCAGTTCTTC,CASSQGGASGEQFF
.,.,TRBJ1-2,TRBV13,TGTGCCAGCAGCTTAGGGCAGGGAGCAAATGGCTACACCTTC,CASSLGQGANGYTF
few,.,TRBJ1-2,TRBV29-1,TGCAGCGTTGAAGCGGCACTTAACTATGGCTACACCTTC,CSVEAALNYGYTF
many,.,TRBJ1-1,TRBV11-2,TGTGCCAGCAGCTGGGAGACAGTTGTGAACACTGAAGCTTTCTTT,CASSWETVVNTEAFF
few,TRBD2,TRBJ2-1,TRBV28,TGTGCCAGCAGTTTAGCGACGGGGGGGGGCGATGAGCAGTTCTTC,CASSLATGGGDEQFF
.,TRBD1,TRBJ2-3,TRBV11-2,TGTGCCAGCAGCCTATTCGACAGGGGGCGGGATACGCAGTATTTT,CASSLFDRGRDTQYF
many,.,TRBJ2-5,TRBV7-2,TGTGCCAGCAGCTTAGGTGTGGGTAGCGGACATGCCGGGACCCAGTACTTC,CASSLGVGSGHAGTQYF
few,TRBD2,TRBJ2-7,TRBV5-1,TGCGCCAGCAGCTGGGGGGGAATGTCCTACGAGCAGTACTTC,CASSWGGMSYEQYF
many,TRBD2,TRBJ2-4,TRBV28,TGTGCCAGCAGTCCAAAGGGACTAGCGGGGGGCAGGAAAAACATTCAGTACTTC,CASSPKGLAGGRKNIQYF
.,.,TRBJ2-3,TRBV14,TGTGCCAGCAGCGACTTGGGGTATACGCAGTATTTT,CASSDLGYTQYF
few,TRBD1,TRBJ1-5,TRBV28,TGTGCCAGCAGTTTTCTGGGACAGCAGAATCAGCCCCAGCATTTT,CASSFLGQQNQPQHF
few,.,TRBJ1-1,TRBV2,TGTGCCATCCCGGGACACCAGAACACTGAAGCTTTCTTT,CAIPGHQNTEAFF
few,.,TRBJ1-4,TRBV25-1,TGTGCCAGCAGCGTTATGGGGGCAACTAATGAAAAACTGTTTTTT,CASSVMGATNEKLFF
few,TRBD2,TRBJ2-1,TRBV12-3/TRBV12-4,TGTGCCAGCAGTCCCTTAGCGGGGGGCCCCTACAATGAGCAGTTCTTC,CASSPLAGGPYNEQFF
few,.,TRBJ2-6,TRBV12-3/TRBV12-4,TGTGCCAGCAGTTCAGGGGCTGGGGCCAACGTCCTGACTTTC,CASSSGAGANVLTF
.,TRBD1,TRBJ1-6,TRBV2,TGTGCCAGCACCCCAGGGGGGGGCCAAACCGATAATTCACCCCTCCACTTT,CASTPGGGQTDNSPLHF
few,.,TRBJ2-1,TRBV7-3,TGTGCCAGCAGGGGGACAGCGGGCAACAATGAGCAGTTCTTC,CASRGTAGNNEQFF
few,.,TRBJ1-6,TRBV15,TGTGCCACCAGCAGAGATTCCAGGGGTTCACCCCTCCACTTT,CATSRDSRGSPLHF
few,.,TRBJ1-1,TRBV2,TGTGCCACCCAGAGGAGGGGAGCTTTCTTT,CATQRRGAFF
few,.,TRBJ1-1,TRBV20-1,TGCAGTGCTGACAAAGACACTGAAGCTTTCTTT,CSADKDTEAFF
many,.,TRBJ2-1,TRBV4-1,TGCGCCAGCAGCCAAGATATCTCGGGGAGCTCCTACAATGAGCAGTTCTTC,CASSQDISGSSYNEQFF
many,.,TRBJ2-1,TRBV28,TGTGCCAGCCGTAGGGCGGCTAGCTCCTACAATGAGCAGTTCTTC,CASRRAASSYNEQFF
many,TRBD1,TRBJ1-1,TRBV7-8,TGTGCCAGCAGCTTACCGGGACAGGGGAACACTGAAGCTTTCTTT,CASSLPGQGNTEAFF
.,.,TRBJ2-5,TRBV20-1,TGCAGTGCTAGAGATTGGCACCCTCAAGAGACCCAGTACTTC,CSARDWHPQETQYF
.,.,TRBJ1-1,TRBV7-9,TGTGCCAGCGGATTCGGGATGAACACTGAAGCTTTCTTT,CASGFGMNTEAFF
.,.,TRBJ2-5,TRBV6-5,TGTGCCAGCAGCTACGGGTCATCCCCGGAGACCCAGTACTTC,CASSYGSSPETQYF
many,.,TRBJ2-7,TRBV7-2,TGTGCCAGCAGCCTAGAGCCCGGCGAGCAGTACTTC,CASSLEPGEQYF
many,TRBD2,TRBJ2-5,TRBV7-8,TGTGCCAGTACTAGCGGGGGCCAAGAGACCCAGTACTTC,CASTSGGQETQYF
.,.,TRBJ1-1,TRBV29-1,TGCAGCGTTGAAGAATGGAGGACAGAGTTATCTACTGAAGCTTTCTTT,CSVEEWRTELSTEAFF
.,TRBD1,TRBJ1-1,TRBV7-2,TGTGCCAACAGCTTAGGGACAGGGTCGGGCACTGAAGCTTTCTTT,CANSLGTGSGTEAFF
.,TRBD2,TRBJ2-3,TRBV4-2,TGTGCCAGCAGCCAAGATTTGGTCGGGGGGGATACGCAGTATTTT,CASSQDLVGGDTQYF
many,TRBD1,TRBJ1-1,TRBV28,TGTGCCAGCAGTTTACGTGGCAGGGGGCCAGGAGAAGCTTTCTTT,CASSLRGRGPGEAFF
.,TRBD1,TRBJ1-1,TRBV7-9,TGTGCCAGCAGACTGATCGCCATATCACAGGGGGAAAGGAAGAACACTGAAGCTTTCTTT,CASRLIAISQGERKNTEAFF
.,TRBD1,TRBJ2-7,TRBV28,TGTGCCAGCAGTCCGACGGGACAGGGCCCCTACGAGCAGTACTTC,CASSPTGQGPYEQYF
many,.,TRBJ2-1,TRBV6-2/TRBV6-3,TGTGCCAGCACCCCCTATGGGCCTATGAATGAGCAGTTCTTC,CASTPYGPMNEQFF
.,TRBD2,TRBJ2-7,TRBV20-1,TGCAGTGCTAGAGATTTCGGCGGACTAGCGGGGTACTACGAGCAGTACTTC,CSARDFGGLAGYYEQYF
.,.,TRBJ1-1,TRBV6-6,TGTGCCAGCAGTTACCTCCTCGGGGCTGAAGCTTTCTTT,CASSYLLGAEAFF
.,TRBD1,TRBJ2-4,TRBV5-6,TGTGCCAGCAGCCAACGGGGACAGAACAAAAACATTCAGTACTTC,CASSQRGQNKNIQYF
.,.,TRBJ1-6,TRBV12-3/TRBV12-4,TGTGCCAGCAGAGAAGGGACGGAGAATTCACCCCTCCACTTT,CASREGTENSPLHF
once,.,TRBJ2-4,TRBV7-9,TGTGCCAGCAGCCCTGCCCTTGGCAGAAAGATTCAGTACTTC,CASSPALGRKIQYF
.,.,TRBJ2-1,TRBV6-6,TGTGCCAGCAGTTACCAGGGTGCTGACAATGAGCAGTTCTTC,CASSYQGADNEQFF